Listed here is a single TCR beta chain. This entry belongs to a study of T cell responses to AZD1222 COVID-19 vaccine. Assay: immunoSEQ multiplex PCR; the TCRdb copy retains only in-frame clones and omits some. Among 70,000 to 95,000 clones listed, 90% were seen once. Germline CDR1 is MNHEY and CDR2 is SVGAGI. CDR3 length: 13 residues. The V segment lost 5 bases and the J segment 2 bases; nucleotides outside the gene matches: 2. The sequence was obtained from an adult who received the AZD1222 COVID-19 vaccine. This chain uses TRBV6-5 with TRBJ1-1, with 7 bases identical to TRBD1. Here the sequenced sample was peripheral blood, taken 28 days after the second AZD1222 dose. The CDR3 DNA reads TGTGCCAGCAGTCGACAGGGAAACACTGAAGCTTTCTTT. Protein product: CASSRQGNTEAFF.